Described below is a single T cell receptor (beta chain) sequence and its context. This clone was picked up one time. The target of this receptor is not known. No much larger clone is present one base from it, and per-base qualities are unavailable. The sample's time point label, in plain terms: baseline before first vaccination. Vaccinee samples were obtained from the UK trials COV001 and COV002, which included a single-blind randomized controlled phase 2/3 trial of AZD1222 (ChAdOx1 nCoV-19) in healthy adults. Trial participant PBMC samples were collected at day 0 and day 28 after the second dose for TCRbeta chain sequencing. The data derive from a study of T cell responses to AZD1222 COVID-19 vaccine (dated by TCRdb to the early 2020s). About the study as a whole: AZD1222 recipients with second doses at about 4 weeks or about 12 weeks were pooled, because spike-specific TCR depth and breadth did not differ between schedules. Trial participants were enrolled by age into subgroups of 18-55, 56-69 and 70-plus years, and around 140, 26 and 57 TCR-sequenced participants, respectively, were included in these subgroups. TCR sequencing was performed for roughly 250 trial participants, of whom about 210 were given two doses of AZD1222 and roughly 25 were given two doses of MenACWY control vaccine.

General conclusions and limits of the study: Reportedly, close to half of the unique spike-specific TCRs recognized epitopes lying outside the regions that are mutated in the B.1.351 and B.1.1.7 variants. Most participants were white British and females outnumbered males, and the authors suggested that clonal diversity may have been underestimated. The vaccine-associated CD4 TCRs covered the entire spike protein, and the dominant responses fell in regions 160-218 and 743-854. The 56-69-year group was small, and its depth increase did not reach significance, likely because of low power. Conclusions about previously exposed vaccinees were limited because only 6 or 7 AZD1222 recipients were SARS-CoV-2 seropositive at baseline. Because no samples from the day 14 peak response were available, repertoires could be characterized only after the peak T cell response. After two AZD1222 doses, both the breadth and the depth of spike-specific TCRs were significantly higher than at day 0 and than in MenACWY recipients.

The CDR3 regions of human TCRbeta chains were analyzed by immunosequencing. From the authors' description of their analysis: TCRs in the repertoires were matched against a reference library of SARS-CoV-2-specific TCRs that had been generated with the MIRA antigen-specificity platform. Breadth meant the fraction of unique TCRs that were SARS-CoV-2-associated, whereas depth meant the fraction of total T cells that were SARS-CoV-2-associated. Using the MIRA data, every spike-specific TCR was mapped to the spike region that the TCR reacted to and assigned to either a CD4 or a CD8 class. Log10-transformed breadth and depth values were compared by one-way ANOVA with Sidak's multiple comparisons tests. TCRdb took this table from immuneACCESS and kept in-frame rearrangements with V and J called. Such tables lack part of the clones; where checked against another copy, unresolved V genes explain under half of the gap, and the rest is unexplained. V and J calls and clone size are copied from that table; D and trimming were computed from the DNA. The sample records more than 95,000 clones, over 90% of which are singletons. The ten most abundant clones make up 5% of the sample.

The specimen comprised peripheral blood, sampled on day 0 of AZD1222 vaccination. This TCR came from an adult in good health.

The nucleotide sequence reads as follows: TGTGCCAGCAGCTTGGGGACTAGCGGGACCTACGAGCAGTACTTC. Its amino acids are CASSLGTSGTYEQYF. This sequence uses TRBV7-2 and TRBJ2-7, with 13 central nucleotides matching TRBD2. Based on the germline V gene, the CDR1 and CDR2 sequences are SGHTA and FQGNSA. V loses 3 bases at its end and J loses 2 bases; junction bases beyond the gene matches: 1. From the cysteine through the phenylalanine, the CDR3 covers 15 amino acids. Only CDR3 DNA remains: 45 bases, in frame from the first base.